These 28 T cell receptor beta chains were sequenced from one sample in a study of molecular identifiers for immune sequencing clone quantification. TCRdb reprocessed the PCR reads via MiXCR and lists one record per CDR3 protein. The repertoire holds just under 650,000 distinct CDR3 sequences, with less than 20% as singletons. The sample comprised naive CD8+ T cells from blood, with Jurkat cell RNA spiked in. Subset meaning: FACS-sorted CD8+CD4-CCR7+CD45RA+ naive T cells. Receptors were obtained from a human donor in good health. Some libraries in this study had Jurkat cell RNA spiked in.

This clonotype has a handful of counts. The J gene is TRBJ1-1, the V gene TRBV10-3; tentatively, D is TRBD1 (5 bases). The CDR3 contains 14 residues. With 2 bases removed from V and 2 bases from J, the gap between germline ends came to 9 bases. Germline lookup yields CDR1 ENHRY and CDR2 SYGVKD. Here the CDR3 reads CAISELGQNTEAFF. The DNA of the CDR3 is TGTGCCATCAGTGAGCTAGGACAAAACACTGAAGCTTTCTTT.

This clonotype has a count of ten or more. CDR3 bases: TGCGCCAGCAGCCAAGGTCCGGGGACAGGGTCTTGGCAGTACTTC. This sequence encodes CASSQGPGTGSWQYF. The V and J genes are TRBV4-1 and TRBJ2-7, with 9 bases that match TRBD1. The J segment lost 9 bases and the V segment lost 1 base, leaving 10 bases of the junction unmatched. Germline V gene lookup returns CDR1 MGHRA and CDR2 YSYEKL. The CDR3 runs to 15 residues.

The V call is TRBV7-2, the J call TRBJ2-7; TRBD2 agrees at 11 bases. This CDR3 comprises 16 residues. Germline V gene sequence: CDR1 SGHTA, CDR2 FQGNSA. V dropped 5 bases and J dropped 9; count of bases not matched to a gene: 15. CDR3 bases: TGTGCCAGCAGCGAGCTAGCGGGAGGTTCTGTGCTTCTGCAGTACTTC. It codes for CASSELAGGSVLLQYF.

This clonotype was counted at least ten times. This rearrangement joins TRBV30 to TRBJ1-1; no clear D. Germline-derived CDR1 and CDR2 are GTSNPN and SVGIG (reference sequence). Trimming pared 0 bases from V and 0 bases from J, leaving 8 bases between. This CDR3 has 14 amino acids. The CDR3 DNA sequence: TGTGCCTGGAGTGTCCTTGCGATGAACACTGAAGCTTTCTTT. This gives the protein CAWSVLAMNTEAFF.

This clonotype appeared a few times. CDR3 DNA: TGTGCCAGCAGTCACAGGGGTGGGGGCTCCTACGAGCAGTACTTC. Its protein product is CASSHRGGGSYEQYF. V usage is TRBV6-1 and J usage is TRBJ2-7, with TRBD1 matching 7 bases. Looked up from germline, CDR1 is MNHNS and CDR2 is SASEGT. This CDR3 has 15 residues. V shed 5 bases, J shed 0 bases, and the junction held 7 bases outside the gene matches.

As for this clonotype: This may be a read error, as it is one base from a much larger clone. The rearrangement links TRBV7-9 to TRBJ1-1; 7 bases fit TRBD1. Germline lookup yields CDR1 SEHNR and CDR2 FQNEAQ (reference sequence). The CDR3 extends over 16 amino acids. As DNA, the CDR3 is TGTGCCAGCGGCTTCCCAGGGGGAGAAATGAACACTGAAGCTTTCTTT. Its protein product is CASGFPGGEMNTEAFF.

This clonotype was picked up many times. The chain links TRBV9 to TRBJ2-5; D might be TRBD1 (6 bases). CDR3 length: 14 amino acids. Germline CDR1 is SGDLS and CDR2 is YYNGEE. V gave up 1 base and J gave up 1 base, with 8 bases separating them. The CDR3 DNA is TGTGCCAGCAGCGTATCAGGGGCCCAAGAGACCCAGTACTTC. Its translation: CASSVSGAQETQYF.

A single count supports this clonotype. This sequence joins TRBV7-9 and TRBJ2-7, with D perhaps matching TRBD1 (6 bases). CDR1 is SEHNR and CDR2 is FQNEAQ in the germline V gene (reference sequence). Trimming shortened V by 5 bases and J by 13 bases, and 18 bases separated the two germline ends. This CDR3 has 12 amino acids. This CDR3 reads CASSPSYGGVYF. The CDR3 DNA sequence: TGTGCCAGCAGCCCTAGTTATGGGGGCGTCTACTTC.

The V gene is TRBV6-2 or TRBV6-3, the J gene TRBJ2-2, with a tentative D call TRBD1 (6 bases). The CDR3 length is 16 residues. Germline CDR1 reads MNHEY; CDR2 reads SVGEGT. V lost 2 bases and J lost 4, with 14 bases in between. CDR3 nucleotide sequence: TGTGCCAGCAGTTACCTTGGGGCCAGGGGCACCGGGGAGCTGTTTTTT. This encodes CASSYLGARGTGELFF.

This clonotype was observed a few times. Compared with germline, one end of the junction differs, possibly owing to a read error. The gene calls are TRBV5-3 and TRBJ2-7; D is ambiguous. TRBV5-3 is an open reading frame, and its role is uncertain. This CDR3 spans 15 amino acids. The CDR3 spells CASSLGPLTAWEQYF. CDR3 sequence (DNA): TGTGCCAGCAGCTTGGGTCCCCTTACCGCGTGGGAGCAGTACTTC.

This sequence joins TRBV7-9 and TRBJ1-3, with 7 bases matching TRBD1. Trimming cost V 3 bases and J 1 base; bases outside gene matches: 18. Germline V gene data show CDR1 as SEHNR and CDR2 as FQNEAQ (reference sequence). The CDR3 has 20 amino acids. CDR3: CASSFHTGAQFEISGNTIYF. CDR3 bases: TGTGCCAGCAGCTTCCATACAGGGGCGCAGTTTGAGATTTCTGGAAACACCATATATTTT.

V usage is TRBV5-6 and J usage is TRBJ2-7, with TRBD2 identical over 12 bases. The CDR3 sequence is 17 residues long. Trimming cost V 4 bases and J 2 bases; bases outside gene matches: 10. Germline CDR1 reads SGHDT; CDR2 reads YYEEEE. CDR3 residues: CASSTYKTSGSTYEQYF. As DNA, the CDR3 is TGTGCCAGCAGCACCTACAAGACTAGCGGGAGTACCTACGAGCAGTACTTC.

In this sample, this clonotype turned up many times. This sequence joins TRBV2 and TRBJ2-7; D tentatively reads TRBD1 or TRBD2 (5 bases each). Germline CDR1 SNHLY, CDR2 FYNNEI. The CDR3 has 13 amino acids. The V gene lost 6 bases and the J gene lost 2 bases, with 11 bases spanning the gap. Here the CDR3 reads CASRGDVTYEQYF. In nucleotides, the CDR3 is TGTGCCAGCAGGGGGGACGTAACCTACGAGCAGTACTTC.

The chain recombines TRBV11-1 with TRBJ1-2; 8 bases are shared with TRBD1. This CDR3 region has 16 residues. The ends lost 5 bases at V and 3 bases at J; junction bases unmatched: 11. Germline V gene data show CDR1 as SGHAT and CDR2 as FQDESV (reference sequence). CDR3 DNA: TGTGCCAGCAGCAAAAGGACAGGGCGGAAAGACTATGGCTACACCTTC. Its translation is CASSKRTGRKDYGYTF.

The sample holds a few counts of this clonotype. J is TRBJ2-1 and V is TRBV2, with a weak D call TRBD1 (5 bases). The CDR3 length is 12 residues. CDR1 is SNHLY and CDR2 is FYNNEI in the germline V gene. Between the trimmed V and J ends, which lost 1 base and 15 bases, there was a span of 13 bases. The CDR3 spells CASSEVGRARFF. CDR3 nucleotides: TGTGCCAGCAGTGAAGTCGGCAGGGCTCGGTTCTTC.

This clonotype has only a few counts. The gene calls are TRBV2 and TRBJ2-7; 7 bases fit TRBD1. Trimming took 4 bases from V and 2 from J; bases not matched to a gene: 5. The CDR3 is 14 amino acids. Germline lookup yields CDR1 SNHLY and CDR2 FYNNEI. CDR3 loop: CASSVGQSAYEQYF. As DNA, the CDR3 is TGTGCCAGCAGTGTGGGACAGAGCGCCTACGAGCAGTACTTC.

For this clonotype: This clone may be a read error of a much larger clone one base away. The chain carries TRBV27 and TRBJ2-3; D unclear. From germline, CDR1 is MNHEY and CDR2 SMNVEV (reference sequence). CDR3 length equals 12 residues. The CDR3 protein is CASSYRPDTRYF. CDR3 DNA sequence: TGTGCCAGCAGTTACCGACCTGATACGCGGTATTTT.

About this clonotype: A much larger clone lies a single base off, so this may be a read error. The chain employs TRBV5-4 and TRBJ1-1, with D hard to call. CDR3 size: 13 residues. CDR1 SGHNT and CDR2 YYREEE come from the germline V gene (reference sequence). In DNA, the CDR3 is TGTGCCAGCAGCTCTTTGTCGAACACTGATGCTTTCTTT. This translates into CASSSLSNTDAFF.

This clonotype was picked up a small number of times. The rearrangement links TRBV15 to TRBJ2-1, with 11 nucleotides matching TRBD2. This CDR3 contains 16 residues. In germline, CDR1 is LNHNV, CDR2 YYDKDF (reference sequence). V shed 1 base and J 6 bases; nucleotides not matched to a gene: 5. The CDR3 nucleotides read TGTGCCACCAGCAGAGCTCCTCTAGCGGGAGGCAATGAGCAGTTCTTC. Its protein product is CATSRAPLAGGNEQFF.

Remarks on this clonotype: One end of the junction is discordant with germline, which a read error may explain. The gene calls are TRBV7-3 and TRBJ2-3; D may be TRBD1 (6 bases). The CDR3 length is 15 residues. Germline CDR1 SGHTA, CDR2 FQGTGA. The CDR3 DNA reads TGTGCCGGCAGCTTAGCAGGGGCCGGCACAGATACGCAGTATTTT. It encodes CAGSLAGAGTDTQYF.

This clonotype appeared a few times. J is TRBJ2-5 and V is TRBV6-6, with 7 positions matching TRBD1. The germline V gene encodes CDR1 MNHNY and CDR2 SVGAGI (reference sequence). J gave up 5 bases and V 3 bases, and 12 bases lay outside the gene matches. This CDR3 is 16 amino acids long. The CDR3 protein is CASSYLSGTVAETQYF. In DNA form, the CDR3 reads TGTGCCAGCAGTTATCTGTCCGGGACAGTTGCCGAGACCCAGTACTTC.

This clonotype was counted at least ten times. V and J are TRBV5-1 and TRBJ2-5; TRBD1 agrees at 10 bases. This CDR3 region has 16 residues. J gave up 5 bases and V 2 bases, and 9 bases lay outside the gene matches. From germline, CDR1 is SGHRS and CDR2 YFSETQ. This chain's CDR3 is CASSLEDRGLLETQYF. The CDR3 region has the DNA TGCGCCAGCAGCTTAGAAGACAGGGGGCTGTTGGAGACCCAGTACTTC.

The V gene is TRBV9, the J gene TRBJ2-2; the match to TRBD2 covers 7 bases. This CDR3 is 17 amino acids long. V lost 4 bases to trimming and J lost 1 base; unmatched junction nucleotides: 10. Germline lookup yields CDR1 SGDLS and CDR2 YYNGEE. The CDR3 sequence is CASSLSYERENTGELFF. In DNA, the CDR3 is TGTGCCAGCAGCCTTTCATACGAGCGGGAGAACACCGGGGAGCTGTTTTTT.

On this clonotype itself: The junction shows a germline mismatch at one end, possibly a read error. The gene calls are TRBV29-1 and TRBJ2-3; TRBD2 matches 12 bases. Germline lookup yields CDR1 SQVTM and CDR2 ANQGSEA. The CDR3 extends over 19 amino acids. This CDR3 is CSVPPTSGGRAQRTDTRYF. CDR3 sequence (DNA): TGCAGCGTTCCCCCTACTAGCGGGGGGCGAGCACAGCGCACAGATACGCGGTATTTT.

This clonotype was seen more than once but under ten times. The junction departs from the called germline gene at one end, perhaps through a read error. The rearrangement joins TRBV25-1 to TRBJ2-1; D is possibly TRBD1 (5 bases). CDR3 length: 17 amino acids. Germline CDR1 MGHDK, CDR2 SYGVNS. The DNA of the CDR3 is TGTGCCAGCAGTGAATCTGAGGCAGGGATCCCCTACAATGAGCGGTTCTTC. This sequence encodes CASSESEAGIPYNERFF.

About this clonotype: Given a much more abundant clone one base away, this may be a read error. V is TRBV19 and J is TRBJ1-3, with 7 bases identical to TRBD1. Germline-derived CDR1 and CDR2 are LNHDA and SQIVND (reference sequence). The CDR3 runs to 13 residues. CDR3 amino acids: CAISQGTGNTVYF. CDR3 DNA: TGTGCCATCTCACAGGGGACTGGAAACACCGTATATTTT.

This clonotype turned up a few times. This sequence joins TRBV4-3 and TRBJ2-2, with 10 bases fitting TRBD1. V shed 3 bases and J 3 bases; nucleotides not matched to a gene: 16. Germline lookup yields CDR1 LGHNA and CDR2 YSLEER. The length of the CDR3 is 20 residues. The CDR3 loop reads CASSHQAGTGDFAYTGELFF. In DNA, the CDR3 is TGCGCCAGCAGCCACCAAGCCGGGACAGGGGATTTTGCCTACACCGGGGAGCTGTTTTTT.

In its sample, this clonotype was seen many times. Here the CDR3 reads CASSQDPGIAVGYTF. CDR3 nucleotide sequence: TGCGCCAGCAGCCAAGATCCAGGGATTGCGGTTGGCTACACCTTC. The J gene is TRBJ1-2, the V gene TRBV4-1; possibly TRBD1 for D (5 bases). CDR3 length: 15 amino acids. Trimming cost V 0 bases and J 7 bases, with 15 bases left between them. The V gene's germline CDR1 is MGHRA and CDR2 YSYEKL.